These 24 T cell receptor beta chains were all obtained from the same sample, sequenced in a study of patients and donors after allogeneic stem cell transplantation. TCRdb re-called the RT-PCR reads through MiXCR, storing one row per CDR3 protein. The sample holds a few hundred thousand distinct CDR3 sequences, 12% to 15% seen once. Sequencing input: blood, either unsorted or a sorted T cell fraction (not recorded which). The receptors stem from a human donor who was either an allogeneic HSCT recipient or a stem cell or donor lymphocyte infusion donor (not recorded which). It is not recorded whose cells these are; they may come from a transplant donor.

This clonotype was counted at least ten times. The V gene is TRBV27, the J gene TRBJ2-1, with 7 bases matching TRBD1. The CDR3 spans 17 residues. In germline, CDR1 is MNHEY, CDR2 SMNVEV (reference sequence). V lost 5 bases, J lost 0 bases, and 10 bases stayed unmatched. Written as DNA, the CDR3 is TGTGCCAGCAGTCCCTACAGGGGCCGTAGCTCCTACAATGAGCAGTTCTTC. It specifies CASSPYRGRSSYNEQFF.

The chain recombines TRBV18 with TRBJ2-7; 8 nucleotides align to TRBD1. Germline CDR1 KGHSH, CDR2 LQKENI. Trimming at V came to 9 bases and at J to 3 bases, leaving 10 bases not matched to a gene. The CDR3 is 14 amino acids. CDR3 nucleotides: TGTGCCAGTTCAACACAGGGGGGCGGCTACGAGCAGTACTTC. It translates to CASSTQGGGYEQYF.

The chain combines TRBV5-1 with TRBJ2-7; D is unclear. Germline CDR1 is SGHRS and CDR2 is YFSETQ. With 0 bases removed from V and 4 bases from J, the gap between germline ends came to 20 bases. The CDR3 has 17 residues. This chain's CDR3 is CASSLGLSSIGWYEQYF. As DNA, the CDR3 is TGCGCCAGCAGCTTGGGATTGAGTAGTATAGGGTGGTACGAGCAGTACTTC.

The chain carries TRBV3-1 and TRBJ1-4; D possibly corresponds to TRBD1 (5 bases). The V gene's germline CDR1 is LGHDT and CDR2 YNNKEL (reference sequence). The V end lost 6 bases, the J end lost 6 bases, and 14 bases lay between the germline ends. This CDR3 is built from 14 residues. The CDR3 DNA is TGTGCCAGCAGGTTCTCAGGGTACGATGAAAAACTGTTTTTT. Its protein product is CASRFSGYDEKLFF.

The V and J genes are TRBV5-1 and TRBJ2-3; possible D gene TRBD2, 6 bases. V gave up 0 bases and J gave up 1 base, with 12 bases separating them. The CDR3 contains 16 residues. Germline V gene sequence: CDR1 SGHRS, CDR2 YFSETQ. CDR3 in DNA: TGCGCCAGCAGCTTGGGGACGGGACTGGGCACAGATACGCAGTATTTT. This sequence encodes CASSLGTGLGTDTQYF. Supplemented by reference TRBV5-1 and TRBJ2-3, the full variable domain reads KAGVTQTPRYLIKTRGQQVTLSCSPISGHRSVSWYQQTPGQGLQFLFEYFSETQRNKGNFPGRFSGRQFSNSRSEMNVSTLELGDSALYLCASSLGTGLGTDTQYFGPGTRLTVL.

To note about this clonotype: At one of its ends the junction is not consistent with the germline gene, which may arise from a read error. The CDR3 nucleotides read TGTGCTAGCAGCCGGACTAGCGGGGGGCAGCAGACCCAGTACTTC. Translation: CASSRTSGGQQTQYF. This chain joins TRBV7-7 and TRBJ2-5; 14 nucleotides align to TRBD2. The CDR3 extends over 15 amino acids. Per the germline V gene, CDR1 is SSHAT and CDR2 is FNYEAQ (reference sequence). Looking up the rest from reference TRBV7-7 and TRBJ2-5 gives the full variable domain: GAGVSQSPRYKVTKRGQDVTLRCDPISSHATLYWYQQALGQGPEFLTYFNYEAQPDKSGLPSDRFSAERPEGSISTLTIQRTEQRDSAMYRCASSRTSGGQQTQYFGPGTRLLVL.

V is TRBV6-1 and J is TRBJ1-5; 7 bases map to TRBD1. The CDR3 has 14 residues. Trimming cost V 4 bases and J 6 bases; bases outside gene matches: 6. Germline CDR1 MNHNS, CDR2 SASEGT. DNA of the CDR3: TGTGCCAGCAGTGCGGCAGGGGGAAGTCAGCCCCAGCATTTT. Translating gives CASSAAGGSQPQHF.

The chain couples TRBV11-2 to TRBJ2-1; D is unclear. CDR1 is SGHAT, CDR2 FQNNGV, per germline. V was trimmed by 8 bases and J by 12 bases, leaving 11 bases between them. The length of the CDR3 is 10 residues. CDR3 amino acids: CASGTVGQFF. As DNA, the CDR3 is TGTGCCAGCGGAACTGTGGGGCAGTTCTTC.

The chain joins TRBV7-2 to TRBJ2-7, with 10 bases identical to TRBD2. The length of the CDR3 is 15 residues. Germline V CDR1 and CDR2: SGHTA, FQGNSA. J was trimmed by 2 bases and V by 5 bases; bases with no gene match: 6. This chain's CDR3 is CASSQSSGGPYEQYF. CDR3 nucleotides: TGTGCCAGCAGCCAATCTAGCGGGGGCCCCTACGAGCAGTACTTC.

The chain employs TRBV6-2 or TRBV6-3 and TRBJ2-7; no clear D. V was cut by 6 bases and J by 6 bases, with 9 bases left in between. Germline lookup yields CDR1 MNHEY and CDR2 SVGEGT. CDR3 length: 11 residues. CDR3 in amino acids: CASRLLSEQYF. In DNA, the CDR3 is TGTGCCAGCAGATTACTCTCCGAGCAGTACTTC.

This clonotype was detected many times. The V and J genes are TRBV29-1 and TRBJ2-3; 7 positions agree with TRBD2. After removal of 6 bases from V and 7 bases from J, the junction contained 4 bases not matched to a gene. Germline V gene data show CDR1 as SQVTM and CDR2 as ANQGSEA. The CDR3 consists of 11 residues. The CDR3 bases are TGCAGCGTGGAACTAGCGAATACGCAGTATTTT. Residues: CSVELANTQYF.

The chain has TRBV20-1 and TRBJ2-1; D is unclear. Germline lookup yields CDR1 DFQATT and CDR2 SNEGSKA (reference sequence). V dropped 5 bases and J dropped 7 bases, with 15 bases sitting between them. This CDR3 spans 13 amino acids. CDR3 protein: CSAHRTEANEQFF. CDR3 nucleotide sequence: TGCAGTGCTCATCGGACCGAGGCAAATGAGCAGTTCTTC.

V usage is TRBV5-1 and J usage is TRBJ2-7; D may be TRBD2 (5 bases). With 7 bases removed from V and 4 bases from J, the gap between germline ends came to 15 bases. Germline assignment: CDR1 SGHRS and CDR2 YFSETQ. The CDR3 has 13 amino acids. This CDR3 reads CASAEDPVYEQYF. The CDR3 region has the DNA TGCGCCAGCGCGGAGGACCCGGTTTACGAGCAGTACTTC.

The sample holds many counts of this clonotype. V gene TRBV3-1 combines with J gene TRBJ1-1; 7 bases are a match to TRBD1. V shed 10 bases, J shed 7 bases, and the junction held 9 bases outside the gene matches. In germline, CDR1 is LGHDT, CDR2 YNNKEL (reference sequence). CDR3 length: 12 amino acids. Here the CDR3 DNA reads TGTGCCACCGGGACAGCTATGTATGAAGCTTTCTTT. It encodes CATGTAMYEAFF.

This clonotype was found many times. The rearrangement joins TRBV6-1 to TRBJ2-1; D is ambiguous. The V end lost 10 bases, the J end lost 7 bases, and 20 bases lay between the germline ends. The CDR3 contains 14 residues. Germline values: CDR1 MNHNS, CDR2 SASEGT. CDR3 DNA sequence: TGTGCCATCAATGCCGTCGAGTTACGGAATGAGCAGTTCTTC. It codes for CAINAVELRNEQFF.

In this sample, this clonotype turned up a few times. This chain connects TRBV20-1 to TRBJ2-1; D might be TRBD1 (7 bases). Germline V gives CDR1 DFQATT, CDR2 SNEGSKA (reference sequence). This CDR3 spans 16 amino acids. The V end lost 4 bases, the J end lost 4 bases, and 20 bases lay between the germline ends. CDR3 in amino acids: CSAIGGRQGVYNEQFF. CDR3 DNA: TGCAGTGCTATAGGGGGGCGCCAGGGGGTATACAATGAGCAGTTCTTC.

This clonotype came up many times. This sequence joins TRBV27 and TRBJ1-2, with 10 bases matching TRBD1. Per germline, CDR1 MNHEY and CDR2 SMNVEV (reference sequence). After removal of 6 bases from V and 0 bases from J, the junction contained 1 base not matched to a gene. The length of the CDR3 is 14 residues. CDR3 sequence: CASSGTGANYGYTF. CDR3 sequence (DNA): TGTGCCAGCAGCGGGACAGGGGCTAACTATGGCTACACCTTC.

The CDR3 DNA reads TGTGCCACCAGTGATTTAGGGGGTGGCAATGAGCAGTTCTTC. It is translated as CATSDLGGGNEQFF. The rearrangement joins TRBV24-1 to TRBJ2-1, with D possibly TRBD1 on 6 matching bases. Trimming pared 1 base from V and 6 bases from J, leaving 9 bases between. CDR3 length: 14 amino acids. CDR1 and CDR2 (germline): KGHDR, SFDVKD.

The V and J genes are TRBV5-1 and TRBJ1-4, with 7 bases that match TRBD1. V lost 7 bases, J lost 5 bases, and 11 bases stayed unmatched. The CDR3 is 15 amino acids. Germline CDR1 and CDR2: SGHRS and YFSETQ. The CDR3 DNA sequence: TGCGCCAGCCGCGAGGGGGCCTTGAGGAATGAAAAACTGTTTTTT. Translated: CASREGALRNEKLFF.

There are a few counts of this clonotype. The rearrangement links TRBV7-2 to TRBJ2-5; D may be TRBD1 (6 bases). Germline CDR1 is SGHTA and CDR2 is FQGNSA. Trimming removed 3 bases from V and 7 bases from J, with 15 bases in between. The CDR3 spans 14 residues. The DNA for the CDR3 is TGTGCCAGCAGCTTTACCCAGGGACACGGGACCCAGTACTTC. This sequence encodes CASSFTQGHGTQYF.

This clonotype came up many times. The CDR3 bases are TGTGCCAGCAGCATGACACGAGGGATAGAGACCCAGTACTTC. This gives the protein CASSMTRGIETQYF. The V call is TRBV28, the J call TRBJ2-5; TRBD2 is a possible D gene (5 bases). The CDR3 runs to 14 residues. Deletions cut 6 bases from V and 4 bases from J, with 15 bases between. Germline CDR1 MDHEN, CDR2 SYDVKM.

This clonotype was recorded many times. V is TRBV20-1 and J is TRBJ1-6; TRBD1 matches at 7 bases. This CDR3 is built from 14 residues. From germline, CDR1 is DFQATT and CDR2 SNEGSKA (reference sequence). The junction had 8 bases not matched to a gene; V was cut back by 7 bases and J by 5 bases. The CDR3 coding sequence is TGCAGTGGAGGGACAGCTCAACATAATTCACCCCTCCACTTT. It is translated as CSGGTAQHNSPLHF.

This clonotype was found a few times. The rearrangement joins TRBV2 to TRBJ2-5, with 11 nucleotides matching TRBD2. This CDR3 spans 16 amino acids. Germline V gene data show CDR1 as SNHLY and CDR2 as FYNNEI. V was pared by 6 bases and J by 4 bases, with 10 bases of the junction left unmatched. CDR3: CASREILAGGGETQYF. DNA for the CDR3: TGTGCCAGCAGGGAGATTCTAGCGGGAGGAGGAGAGACCCAGTACTTC.

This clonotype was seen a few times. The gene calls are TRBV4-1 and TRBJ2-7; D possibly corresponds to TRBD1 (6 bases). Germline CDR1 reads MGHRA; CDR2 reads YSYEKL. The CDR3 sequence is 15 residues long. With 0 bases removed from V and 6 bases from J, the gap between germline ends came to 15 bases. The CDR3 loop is CASSQEWLARGEQYF. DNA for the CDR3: TGCGCCAGCAGCCAAGAATGGCTAGCCAGGGGCGAGCAGTACTTC.